This T cell receptor (beta chain) was sequenced in a study of blood T cell repertoires in COVID-19. Each participant's cohort was designated according to participant-reported clinical history. The repertoire was sequenced with immunoSEQ multiplex PCR; TCRdb's copy has only in-frame clones and lacks some. The sample lists 250,000 to 350,000 clones, 87% occurring once. This receptor was identified in a woman aged 25-40 years who had recovered from COVID-19. Sequenced material: PBMCs or T cells enriched from blood (not recorded which).

The chain's CDR3 is CASSASGLGFSYNSPLHF. DNA for the CDR3: TGCGCCAGCAGCGCGTCAGGGTTAGGTTTCTCCTATAATTCACCCCTCCACTTT. The genes are TRBV5-1 and TRBJ1-6, with a possible D match to TRBD1 (5 bases). V was cut by 4 bases and J by 0 bases, with 17 bases left in between. The length of the CDR3 is 18 residues. CDR1 and CDR2 (germline): SGHRS, YFSETQ.